The sequence of this T cell receptor beta chain was determined in a study of blood T cell repertoires in COVID-19. Study summary: In each case, the material was cDNA or gDNA derived from T cells, B-cell-depleted T cells, or PBMCs.

A few counts support this clone. As handled by the study authors: Reference gene primer amplification yielded estimated nucleated cell counts. Here immunoSEQ multiplex PCR was the method, and the copy in TCRdb shows in-frame clones only, minus some. V, J and clone size are those of that table, while D and trimming were read from the DNA. The data hold tens of thousands of clones, with around nine tenths observed a single time. This CDR3 has 12 residues. V lost 8 bases and J lost 4, with 12 bases in between. Per germline, CDR1 SGHRS and CDR2 YFSETQ. Material for sequencing was peripheral blood. V is TRBV5-1 and J is TRBJ1-2; the D is unclear. This sequence was found in a woman older than 75 with acute or convalescent COVID-19. The CDR3 reads CARAGVRYGYTF. The CDR3 DNA sequence: TGCGCCAGGGCCGGGGTTCGCTATGGCTACACCTTC.